The 10 T cell receptor beta chains below come from one sample, sequenced in a study of regulatory T cells in long-lasting Graves disease. Building the TCR beta libraries relied on iRepertoire HTBI primers, and CDR3 regions underwent Arm-PCR. MiXCR was run by TCRdb on the multiplex PCR reads, yielding one entry per CDR3 protein. Here the sample spans 400,000 to 450,000 distinct CDR3 sequences, 23% being singletons. Time point here: persistent/refractory GD, antithyroid drugs over 5 years with positive TRAb. PBMC RNA served as the TCR library source. This material consisted of peripheral blood mononuclear cells (PBMCs), taken when the disease was refractory, from a patient treated with antithyroid drugs. The source is a female donor with Graves disease.

This clonotype was seen a few times. V usage is TRBV6-1 and J usage is TRBJ1-5; TRBD1 matches 8 bases. Losses at the gene ends were 3 bases for V and 3 bases for J; bases not matched to a gene: 4. CDR1 and CDR2 (germline): MNHNS, SASEGT. The CDR3 covers 15 residues. The CDR3 DNA follows: TGTGCCAGCAGTGAGCGACAGGGGAACAATCAGCCCCAGCATTTT. It yields the protein CASSERQGNNQPQHF.

This chain joins TRBV29-1 and TRBJ1-1; 7 bases agree with TRBD1. V shed 4 bases and J 3 bases; nucleotides not matched to a gene: 2. Germline CDR1 SQVTM, CDR2 ANQGSEA. This CDR3 is 12 amino acids long. The CDR3 DNA sequence: TGCAGCGTTGGGGGACAGTACACTGAAGCTTTCTTT. Its translation: CSVGGQYTEAFF.

This clonotype was detected many times. V gene TRBV29-1 combines with J gene TRBJ1-1; 8 positions agree with TRBD1. The CDR3 is 13 residues long. After removal of 6 bases from V and 1 base from J, the junction contained 4 bases not matched to a gene. Germline-derived CDR1 and CDR2 are SQVTM and ANQGSEA. CDR3 in amino acids: CSVDRGKNTEAFF. Written as DNA, the CDR3 is TGCAGCGTCGACAGGGGTAAGAACACTGAAGCTTTCTTT.

This clonotype came up a few times. This chain connects TRBV19 to TRBJ2-7; 10 bases line up with TRBD2. The CDR3 length is 13 residues. The V segment lost 4 bases and the J segment 6 bases; nucleotides outside the gene matches: 3. Looked up from germline, CDR1 is LNHDA and CDR2 is SQIVND (reference sequence). CDR3 loop: CASSKGLAFEQYF. The CDR3 DNA reads TGTGCCAGTAGTAAGGGACTAGCGTTCGAGCAGTACTTC.

This clonotype was recorded at least ten times. The V and J genes are TRBV6-5 and TRBJ1-1; D gene unclear. V was trimmed by 3 bases and J by 5 bases, leaving 7 bases between them. Germline CDR1 MNHEY, CDR2 SVGAGI. CDR3 size: 12 residues. As DNA, the CDR3 is TGTGCCAGCAGTTATCCTCTGACTGAAGCTTTCTTT. Its protein is CASSYPLTEAFF.

There are a few counts of this clonotype. This rearrangement joins TRBV20-1 to TRBJ2-3; 11 bases agree with TRBD2. The germline V gene encodes CDR1 DFQATT and CDR2 SNEGSKA (reference sequence). V trimming: 3 bases; J trimming: 3 bases; junction bases outside the gene matches: 8. The CDR3 is made up of 16 amino acids. CDR3 loop: CSASPEIAGGTDTQYF. The CDR3, as DNA: TGCAGTGCTAGTCCCGAGATAGCGGGGGGGACAGATACGCAGTATTTT.

This clonotype was observed many times. This sequence joins TRBV27 and TRBJ2-5, with D possibly being TRBD1 (7 bases). CDR3 size: 14 residues. V shed 2 bases and J shed 3 bases, with 10 bases lying between them. Germline V gene lookup returns CDR1 MNHEY and CDR2 SMNVEV (reference sequence). The CDR3 DNA is TGTGCCAGCAGTTTAGGAGGGGGCGAAGAGACCCAGTACTTC. Residues: CASSLGGGEETQYF.

This clonotype was seen only a few times. This rearrangement joins TRBV3-1 to TRBJ2-7; D is uncertain. CDR1 and CDR2 (germline): LGHDT, YNNKEL (reference sequence). The length of the CDR3 is 15 residues. V lost 7 bases and J lost 0, with 16 bases in between. The CDR3 nucleotides are TGTGCCAGCACCATGGGGTTATCCAACTCCTACGAGCAGTACTTC. This sequence encodes CASTMGLSNSYEQYF.

This chain connects TRBV7-8 to TRBJ1-1; D is possibly TRBD1 (6 bases). V lost 1 base and J lost 10, with 13 bases in between. This CDR3 has 13 residues. Germline-derived CDR1 and CDR2 are SGHVS and FQNEAQ. The CDR3 loop is CASSLVTGGRAFF. The CDR3 coding sequence is TGTGCCAGCAGCTTAGTCACGGGGGGGCGAGCTTTCTTT.

This clonotype came up many times. The J gene is TRBJ2-7, the V gene TRBV28; a weak D match, TRBD2 (5 bases). Germline V gene sequence: CDR1 MDHEN, CDR2 SYDVKM. The length of the CDR3 is 16 residues. V lost 4 bases and J 2 bases, leaving 18 bases between the germline ends. CDR3 loop: CASSSPPITGTYEQYF. The CDR3 nucleotides read TGTGCCAGCAGTTCGCCCCCGATCACGGGGACCTACGAGCAGTACTTC.